These 19 T cell receptor beta chains came from one sample sequenced in a study of vaccination and CD4 T cells after COVID-19. The Oncomine TCR Beta short-read assay sequenced DNA from cultured CD4+ T cells. Using its own MiXCR run on the PCR reads, TCRdb lists one record per CDR3 protein. The sample lists fewer than 4,500 distinct CDR3 sequences; about 50% were seen once. Their antigen targets remain unknown. As for treatment: roughly 10-day PBMC culture with coronavirus spike peptide pools or control peptides (ViraFEST assay). The specimen was CD4+ T cells from blood, cultured in vitro. These receptors came from a human donor who had recovered from COVID-19.

This clonotype was recorded only once. The CDR3 spells CASSRTTSGDEQYF. CDR3 DNA: TGTGCCAGCAGCCGGACGACTAGCGGGGACGAGCAGTACTTC. The chain combines TRBV7-6 with TRBJ2-7, with 11 bases lining up with TRBD2. Trimming at V came to 5 bases and at J to 5 bases, leaving 5 bases not matched to a gene. Germline V gene lookup returns CDR1 SGHVS and CDR2 FNYEAQ. CDR3 size: 14 residues.

The V call is TRBV20-1, the J call TRBJ2-1; 10 bases line up with TRBD2. J was trimmed by 4 bases and V by 5 bases; bases with no gene match: 5. The germline V gene encodes CDR1 DFQATT and CDR2 SNEGSKA (reference sequence). The CDR3 has 14 amino acids. In DNA form, the CDR3 reads TGCAGTGCTGGACTAGCGGAACGATACAATGAGCAGTTCTTC. Its translation is CSAGLAERYNEQFF.

This clonotype is judged large. The chain is built from TRBV20-1 and TRBJ2-7; 8 positions match TRBD2. This CDR3 is 15 amino acids long. V shed 0 bases and J 6 bases; nucleotides not matched to a gene: 10. Germline-derived CDR1 and CDR2 are DFQATT and SNEGSKA (reference sequence). DNA for the CDR3: TGCAGTGCTAGAGATCGGCGGGGGGCCCTCCCCGAGCAGTACTTC. This codes for CSARDRRGALPEQYF.

V usage is TRBV20-1 and J usage is TRBJ1-1; possibly TRBD1 for D (5 bases). Germline V gene lookup returns CDR1 DFQATT and CDR2 SNEGSKA (reference sequence). This CDR3 is built from 12 residues. The V end lost 2 bases, the J end lost 11 bases, and 15 bases lay between the germline ends. The CDR3 nucleotides are TGCAGTGCTAGAAAAGGACACCAAATGGCTTTCTTT. Its translation is CSARKGHQMAFF.

The V call is TRBV6-2 or TRBV6-3, the J call TRBJ2-7, with a possible D match to TRBD2 (6 bases). CDR1 is MNHEY and CDR2 is SVGEGT in the germline V gene. The V and J ends lost 2 bases and 1 base respectively, with 21 bases between them. CDR3 size: 18 residues. Here the CDR3 DNA reads TGTGCCAGCAGTTACGGTCAGGGTAATCGCGGGGAGTCCTACGAGCAGTACTTC. Protein product: CASSYGQGNRGESYEQYF.

This chain links TRBV10-1 with TRBJ2-5; 15 bases match TRBD2. V shed 5 bases and J 5 bases; nucleotides not matched to a gene: 3. From germline, CDR1 is WNHNN and CDR2 SYGVQD (reference sequence). The CDR3 is 15 amino acids. CDR3 sequence (DNA): TGCGCCAGCAGTCGGACTAGCGGGAGGGCCGAGACCCAGTACTTC. The encoded protein is CASSRTSGRAETQYF.

CDR3 region: CASSESRTGGDTQYF. The CDR3 DNA follows: TGTGCCAGCAGTGAATCTAGGACAGGGGGGGATACGCAGTATTTT. V gene TRBV25-1 combines with J gene TRBJ2-3, with 10 nucleotides matching TRBD1. This CDR3 spans 15 amino acids. The V and J ends lost 1 base and 6 bases, in that order; junction bases with no gene match: 4. In germline, CDR1 is MGHDK, CDR2 SYGVNS.

This chain joins TRBV5-4 and TRBJ2-5; D may be TRBD2 (5 bases). This CDR3 is 13 amino acids long. V was clipped by 5 bases and J by 4 bases, with 12 bases between them. Germline V gene lookup returns CDR1 SGHNT and CDR2 YYREEE (reference sequence). The CDR3 here is CASRLRGAETQYF. CDR3 nucleotides: TGTGCCAGCAGACTACGGGGAGCAGAGACCCAGTACTTC.

This clonotype qualifies as large. The rearrangement joins TRBV2 to TRBJ2-5; TRBD1 aligns across 9 bases. The ends lost 6 bases at V and 1 base at J; junction bases unmatched: 3. From germline, CDR1 is SNHLY and CDR2 FYNNEI. CDR3 size: 14 residues. This CDR3 is CASRMTGGQETQYF. CDR3 bases: TGTGCCAGCAGGATGACAGGGGGCCAAGAGACCCAGTACTTC.

The rearrangement joins TRBV4-3 to TRBJ2-7; D is perhaps TRBD1 or TRBD2 (6 bases each). The CDR3 is 16 amino acids. CDR1 is LGHNA, CDR2 YSLEER, per germline. The V gene lost 1 base and the J gene lost 4 bases, with 17 bases spanning the gap. Here the CDR3 reads CASSQGGALTTYEQYF. The CDR3 coding sequence is TGCGCCAGCAGCCAAGGGGGGGCCCTTACAACTTACGAGCAGTACTTC.

This clonotype was seen a few times. The chain joins TRBV6-5 to TRBJ1-1; the D is unclear. The CDR3 runs 13 residues. Germline-derived CDR1 and CDR2 are MNHEY and SVGAGI. The V end was cut by 3 bases, the J end by 6 bases, with 11 bases between. The CDR3: CASSYGSGPEAFF. The CDR3 DNA follows: TGTGCCAGCAGTTATGGTTCGGGTCCTGAAGCTTTCTTT.

This clonotype was detected only a few times. The rearrangement joins TRBV7-2 to TRBJ1-2; no definite D call. V dropped 3 bases and J dropped 4 bases, with 18 bases sitting between them. The CDR3 spans 16 residues. Germline V CDR1 and CDR2: SGHTA, FQGNSA. CDR3 loop: CASSFAAVGGGYGYTF. The DNA of the CDR3 is TGTGCCAGCAGCTTCGCCGCGGTAGGTGGCGGCTATGGCTACACCTTC.

This chain connects TRBV5-8 to TRBJ1-1, with 7 bases identical to TRBD1. The V segment lost 4 bases and the J segment 3 bases; nucleotides outside the gene matches: 6. This CDR3 spans 14 amino acids. The germline gives CDR1 SGHTS, CDR2 YDEGEE. For the CDR3, the DNA is TGTGCCAGCAGCCTGGACGACAGGGACACTGAAGCTTTCTTT. Its protein is CASSLDDRDTEAFF.

The chain recombines TRBV5-1 with TRBJ2-3; no clear D. The germline V gene has CDR1 SGHRS and CDR2 YFSETQ. The CDR3 contains 15 residues. V shed 0 bases and J shed 1 base, with 9 bases lying between them. The CDR3 DNA is TGCGCCAGCAGCTTGGTGGCGCCGGGCACAGATACGCAGTATTTT. The encoded protein is CASSLVAPGTDTQYF.

This clonotype was found once. One junction end does not reproduce the germline sequence, and a read error may be involved. The chain employs TRBV6-1 and TRBJ1-5, with TRBD1 matching over 7 bases. Looked up from germline, CDR1 is MNHNS and CDR2 is SASEGT. This CDR3 has 15 residues. The CDR3 region has the DNA TGTGCCCGCAGACCTCGGACAGGCAGCAATCAGCCCCAGCATTTT. Translation: CARRPRTGSNQPQHF.

The chain couples TRBV24-1 to TRBJ2-1; 14 bases fit TRBD2. The CDR3 has 18 residues. Germline-derived CDR1 and CDR2 are KGHDR and SFDVKD. V lost 4 bases and J lost 0; bases outside the gene matches: 4. CDR3 in amino acids: CATSDSGTSGSSYNEQFF. The DNA of the CDR3 is TGTGCCACCAGTGACTCCGGGACTAGCGGGAGCTCCTACAATGAGCAGTTCTTC.

The CDR3 here is CASSKGGVLGIYEQYF. Here the CDR3 DNA reads TGTGCCAGCAGCAAGGGTGGGGTTCTAGGGATCTACGAGCAGTACTTC. The chain employs TRBV12-3 or TRBV12-4 and TRBJ2-7; D gene unclear. V dropped 6 bases and J dropped 3 bases, with 21 bases sitting between them. This CDR3 is 16 amino acids long.

The gene calls are TRBV7-3 and TRBJ2-5; 11 positions agree with TRBD2. The CDR3 runs 15 residues. The V segment lost 6 bases and the J segment 1 base; nucleotides outside the gene matches: 4. Germline CDR1 is SGHTA and CDR2 is FQGTGA. The CDR3 protein is CASSRTSGPQETQYF. As DNA, the CDR3 is TGTGCCAGCAGTCGGACTAGCGGGCCCCAAGAGACCCAGTACTTC.

This chain joins TRBV6-1 and TRBJ1-1, with TRBD1 matching 7 bases. The germline V gene encodes CDR1 MNHNS and CDR2 SASEGT. V was pared by 3 bases and J by 5 bases, with 15 bases of the junction left unmatched. The CDR3 length is 17 residues. The CDR3 protein is CASSDILYRGRGTEAFF. The CDR3 DNA is TGTGCCAGCAGTGATATCCTCTATAGGGGGCGCGGAACTGAAGCTTTCTTT.